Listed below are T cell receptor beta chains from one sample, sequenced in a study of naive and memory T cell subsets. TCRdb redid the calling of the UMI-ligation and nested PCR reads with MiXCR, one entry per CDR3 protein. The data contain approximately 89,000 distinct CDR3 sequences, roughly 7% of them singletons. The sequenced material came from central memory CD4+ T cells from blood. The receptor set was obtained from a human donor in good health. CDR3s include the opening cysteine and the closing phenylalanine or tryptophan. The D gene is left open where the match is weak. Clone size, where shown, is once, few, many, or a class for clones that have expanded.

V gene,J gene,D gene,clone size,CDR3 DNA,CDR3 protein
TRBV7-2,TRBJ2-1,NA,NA,TGTGCCAGCAGCTTACAGGCCTACAATGAGCAGTTCTTC,CASSLQAYNEQFF
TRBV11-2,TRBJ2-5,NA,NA,TGTGCCAGCAGGTTGCGGGAGACCCAGTACTTC,CASRLRETQYF
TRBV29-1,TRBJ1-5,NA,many,TGCAGCGTTGGCGTGGATTCTCAGCCCCAGCATTTT,CSVGVDSQPQHF
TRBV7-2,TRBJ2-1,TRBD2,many,TGTGCCAGCAGCCCTTGGACTAGCGGGAGCACTGAGCAGTTCTTC,CASSPWTSGSTEQFF
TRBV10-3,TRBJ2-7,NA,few,TGTGCCATCAGTGAGCGGGCCTACGAGCAGTACTTC,CAISERAYEQYF
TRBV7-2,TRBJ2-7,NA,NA,TGTGCCAGCAGCTTAGACAGATTAAGCTCCTACGAGCAGTACTTC,CASSLDRLSSYEQYF
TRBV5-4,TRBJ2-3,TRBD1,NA,TGTGCCAGCAGCTCGGACAGGGGAATTACAGATACGCAGTATTTT,CASSSDRGITDTQYF
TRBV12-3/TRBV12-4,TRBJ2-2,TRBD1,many,TGTGCCGGAGCCAGGACAGGGGGTGTCACCGGGGAGCTGTTTTTT,CAGARTGGVTGELFF
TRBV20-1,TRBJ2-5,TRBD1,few,TGCAGTGCTAAATCCTTACAGGGGTCGGAGACCCAGTACTTC,CSAKSLQGSETQYF
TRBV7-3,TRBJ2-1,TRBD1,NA,TGTGCCAGTTCTCCGGGACAGAGTTACAATGAGCAGTTCTTC,CASSPGQSYNEQFF
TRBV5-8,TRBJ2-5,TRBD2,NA,TGTGCCAGCAGCTTGTCCCGACTAGCGGAGCAAGAGACCCAGTACTTC,CASSLSRLAEQETQYF
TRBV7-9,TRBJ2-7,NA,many,TGTGCCAGCAGCCGCGCATCTCAGGATCGGGCCAAGCAGTACTTC,CASSRASQDRAKQYF
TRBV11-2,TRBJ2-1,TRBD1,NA,TGTGCCAGCAGCTCCCTTAAGGGACAGGGTTCAAATGAGCAGTTCTTC,CASSSLKGQGSNEQFF
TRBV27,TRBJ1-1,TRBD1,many,TGTGCCAGCAGAAGAGAAAGGACAGGGGAAGCTTTCTTT,CASRRERTGEAFF
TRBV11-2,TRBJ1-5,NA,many,TGTGCCAGCAGCTTAGACGGATACAATCAGCCCCAGCATTTT,CASSLDGYNQPQHF
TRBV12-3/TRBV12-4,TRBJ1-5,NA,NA,TGTGCCAGCAAATGGGGGGGCTCGGGCTCGCCCCAGCATTTT,CASKWGGSGSPQHF
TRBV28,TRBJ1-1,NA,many,TGTGCCAGCAGTTTCCCCCGCCGGCCTCCTGAAGCTTTCTTT,CASSFPRRPPEAFF
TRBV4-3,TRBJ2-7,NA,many,TGCGCCAGCAGCCAAGCGTTGAGGTCTGACTACGAGCAGTACTTC,CASSQALRSDYEQYF
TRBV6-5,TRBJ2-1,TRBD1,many,TGTGCCAGCAGACCCGACAGGGGGCTGGCCAATGAGCAGTTCTTC,CASRPDRGLANEQFF
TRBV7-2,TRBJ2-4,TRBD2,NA,TGTGCCAGCAGCTTAACCGGGACTAGCGCGAAAAACATTCAGTACTTC,CASSLTGTSAKNIQYF
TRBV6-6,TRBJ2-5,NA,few,TGTGCCAGCAGTTACTCGCGGGGTCAGGGGACCCAGTACTTC,CASSYSRGQGTQYF
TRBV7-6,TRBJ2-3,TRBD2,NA,TGTGCCAGCAGCCCTGGGGGCGGGGGGGCGTTCCTCACAGATACGCAGTATTTT,CASSPGGGGAFLTDTQYF
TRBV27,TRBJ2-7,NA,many,TGTGCCAGCAGGAGATTCACCGACGGCGGAACTTTCTACGAGCAGTACTTC,CASRRFTDGGTFYEQYF